Reported below is one T cell receptor beta chain. This sample was taken from a study of T cells in tuberculosis. Study details: IGRA-negative adolescents, IGRA-positive adolescents with latent tuberculosis and adults with active tuberculosis formed this South African cohort.

V lost 0 bases and J lost 2, with 8 bases in between. This CDR3 region has 15 residues. CDR1 and CDR2 from the germline V gene are SEHNR and FQNEAQ (reference sequence). Sequencing was performed with immunoSEQ multiplex PCR; in TCRdb, only in-frame clones are kept and a portion is missing. The sample includes 30,000 to 35,000 clones, roughly 96% of them seen just once. Sequencing used PBMCs. The chain recombines TRBV7-9 with TRBJ1-5, with D uncertain. This receptor was obtained from a donor between 5 and 29 years old with latent tuberculosis or without tuberculosis infection. The CDR3 region is CASSLAGDGNQPQHF. CDR3 nucleotides: TGTGCCAGCAGCTTAGCCGGAGATGGCAATCAGCCCCAGCATTTT.